The T cell receptor (beta chain) under discussion was sequenced for a study of blood T cells in healthy people across ages (dated by TCRdb to 2014 to 2015). Study-wide context: In model experiments, roughly one uniquely barcoded TCR beta cDNA molecule per two T cells was captured by template switching. To track age-related changes in TCR beta repertoire diversity, the study relied on deep sequencing normalized with unique cDNA molecular identifiers. Donors were grouped into four age groups: young (average approximately 15 years), middle-aged (around 39), aged (around 62) and long-lived (around 82). To avoid experimental bias, donors of different ages were spread randomly across the sequencing lanes. Two additional independent replicas of 1 million unique cDNA reads from the same blood draw were analyzed for two donors (one aged 18 to 29 and one aged 80 or older).

Libraries were built with 5' RACE. The run used an Illumina HiSeq 2500. A second roughly 7 to 11 cycle PCR used a sample-barcoded 5' primer and a J-beta primer mix. A template-switch 5' adaptor carrying 12 random nucleotides introduced a unique molecular identifier onto each TCR beta cDNA molecule. Each sample yielded at least 2.5 million CDR3-containing paired-end reads. First-strand cDNA was synthesized from all RNA with the Mint cDNA synthesis kit, primed by a TRBC-specific oligonucleotide. Following uracil-DNA glycosylase treatment, all cDNA underwent a first 18-cycle PCR with the universal primers M1SS and BC2_uni_R. Under the source paper's analysis protocol: Normalization of each sample was performed by random selection of 1 million high-quality reads, each carrying a distinct molecular identifier. Instead of being binned into consensus sequences, reads with shared molecular identifiers were discarded. CDR3 identification, clonotype clustering and error correction used MiTCR with a Q25 quality threshold and the strictest error-elimination algorithm. A nonparametric unseen species model using Euler transformation provided a lower-bound estimate of total TCR beta diversity. TCRdb ran its own pipeline on the public reads, namely fastp trimming at Q25 and MiXCR clone calling, and kept in-frame beta chains. CDR3 protein sequences are deduplicated, and each keeps its most common genes and DNA. TCRdb, not the original authors, processed these V and J calls. A total of around 1.1 million distinct CDR3 sequences appear in this sample, more than 30% of them only once. About an eighth of the sample rests with the top ten.

Donors were 35 to 40 systemically healthy Caucasian individuals from Russia aged roughly 6 to 95 years. Ten milliliters of peripheral blood were drawn from each donor into EDTA-treated Vacutainer tubes. Ficoll-Paque density-gradient centrifugation was used to isolate PBMCs, with at least 6.5 million per sample. Total RNA was extracted from PBMCs with Trizol reagent, with at least 5 micrograms obtained per sample. For every donor, flow cytometry on a PBMC aliquot measured the percentage of naive CD45RAhigh/CD27high T cells. Comments on this clonotype: What antigen it recognizes has not been identified. It has no much larger one-base neighbor in the sample; base qualities were not kept.

Clipping removes 0 bases from V and 3 bases from J, with 9 as the unmatched junction base count. From its cysteine to its phenylalanine, the CDR3 spans 17 amino acids. Solely the CDR3 DNA is kept, with 51 bases framed from the first base. Sequences LGHNA (CDR1) and YSLEER (CDR2) are obtained from the germline V gene. The full study reports these points: Donor CMV infection status was unknown, potentially confounding age-related changes in expanded clonotypes. Estimates of total diversity based on one million sequenced T cells were regarded as lower bounds and as underestimates. The long-lived group showed more naive CD4+ T cells, fewer expanded clones and increased TCR diversity than the aged group, suggesting age selection. Observed TCR beta diversity per million T cells fell roughly linearly with age, and a significant reduction was already apparent by age about 36. Conclusive comparison of naive and antigen-experienced compartments was prevented by the profiling of bulk unsorted PBMCs. The percentage of naive T cells measured by flow cytometry correlated strongly with observed TCR beta diversity.

The chain uses TRBV4-3 and TRBJ1-1; 8 bases in the junction line up with TRBD1. The sequencing sample was made of blood. The sequence came from a man aged 18 to 29 in good health. The CDR3 region has the sequence CASSQDITLTGDTEAFF. The DNA reads TGCGCCAGCAGCCAAGACATCACCCTGACAGGGGACACTGAAGCTTTCTTT.